A single T cell receptor (beta chain) is shown here with its context. Its antigen remains unidentified. This sample stems from a study of shared clonotypes between healthy human individuals. Study-wide results and caveats: Rarefaction showed that sequencing of sorted subsets was incomplete (despite large depth). Larger richness was generally estimated for naive than memory subsets.

The CDR3 is 13 residues long. Germline-derived CDR1 and CDR2 are MNHEY and SMNVEV (reference sequence). V lost 3 bases, J lost 2 bases, and 5 bases lay in between. TCRdb's table, derived via immunoSEQ multiplex PCR, lists solely in-frame clones and lacks some. There are 700,000 or so clones in the sample; 72% occur only once, and 1.8% lies in the top ten. The chain uses TRBV27 and TRBJ1-3; maybe TRBD1 (5 bases). This receptor was taken from a woman in her twenties or thirties in good health. Specimen: memory CD4+ T cells sorted from blood. Sample subset: CD45RA-negative fraction. CDR3 DNA: TGTGCCAGCAGTTTCAGGGCTGGAAACACCATATATTTT. This translates into CASSFRAGNTIYF.